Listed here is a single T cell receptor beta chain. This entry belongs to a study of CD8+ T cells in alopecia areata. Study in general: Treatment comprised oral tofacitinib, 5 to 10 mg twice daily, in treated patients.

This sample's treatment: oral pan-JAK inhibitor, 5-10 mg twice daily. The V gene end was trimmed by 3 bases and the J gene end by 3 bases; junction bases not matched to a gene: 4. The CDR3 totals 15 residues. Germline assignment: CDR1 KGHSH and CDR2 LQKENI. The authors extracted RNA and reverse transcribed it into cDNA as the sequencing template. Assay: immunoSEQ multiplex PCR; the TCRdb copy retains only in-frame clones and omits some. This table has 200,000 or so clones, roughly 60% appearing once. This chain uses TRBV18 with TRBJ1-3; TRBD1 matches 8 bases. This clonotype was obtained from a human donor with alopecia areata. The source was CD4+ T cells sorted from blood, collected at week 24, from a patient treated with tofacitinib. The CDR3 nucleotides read TGTGCCAGCTCACCCGGACAGGGCTATGGAAACACCATATATTTT. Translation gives CASSPGQGYGNTIYF.